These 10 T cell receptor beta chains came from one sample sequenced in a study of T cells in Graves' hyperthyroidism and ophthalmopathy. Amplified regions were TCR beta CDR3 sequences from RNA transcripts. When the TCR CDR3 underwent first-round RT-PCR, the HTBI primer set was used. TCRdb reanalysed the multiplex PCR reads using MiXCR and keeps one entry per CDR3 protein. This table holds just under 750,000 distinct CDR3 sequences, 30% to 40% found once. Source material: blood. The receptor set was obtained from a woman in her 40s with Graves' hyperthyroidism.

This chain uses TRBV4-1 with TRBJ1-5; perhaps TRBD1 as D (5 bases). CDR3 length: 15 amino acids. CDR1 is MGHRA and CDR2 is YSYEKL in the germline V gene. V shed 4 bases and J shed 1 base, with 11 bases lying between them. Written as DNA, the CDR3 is TGCGCCAGCAGCCTCGGCCGGGGCAGCAATCAGCCCCAGCATTTT. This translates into CASSLGRGSNQPQHF.

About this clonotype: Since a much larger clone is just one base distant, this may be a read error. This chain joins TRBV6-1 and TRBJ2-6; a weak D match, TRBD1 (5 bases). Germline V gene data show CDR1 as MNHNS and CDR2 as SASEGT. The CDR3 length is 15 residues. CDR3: CASRRRGSGANVPTF. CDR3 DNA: TGTGCCAGCAGACGTAGAGGCTCTGGGGCCAACGTCCCGACTTTC.

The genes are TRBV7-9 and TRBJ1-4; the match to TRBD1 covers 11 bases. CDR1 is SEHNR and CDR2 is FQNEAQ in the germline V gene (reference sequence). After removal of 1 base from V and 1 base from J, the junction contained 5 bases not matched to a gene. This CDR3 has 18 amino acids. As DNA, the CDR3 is TGTGCCAGCAGCTTAGGGACAGGGGGCGTCGGAACTAATGAAAAACTGTTTTTT. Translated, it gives CASSLGTGGVGTNEKLFF.

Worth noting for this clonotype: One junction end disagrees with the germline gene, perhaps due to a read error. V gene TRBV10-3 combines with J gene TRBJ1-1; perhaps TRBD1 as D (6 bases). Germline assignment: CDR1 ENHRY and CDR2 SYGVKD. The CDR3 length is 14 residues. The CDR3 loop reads CASSSDRKNTEAFF. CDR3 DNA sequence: TGTGCCAGCAGTTCGGACAGAAAAAACACTGAAGCTTTCTTT.

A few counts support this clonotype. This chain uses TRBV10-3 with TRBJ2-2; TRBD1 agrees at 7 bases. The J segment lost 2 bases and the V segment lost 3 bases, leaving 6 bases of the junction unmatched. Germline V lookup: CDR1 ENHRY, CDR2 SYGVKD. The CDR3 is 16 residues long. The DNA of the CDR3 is TGTGCCATCAGTGAAATCGGGACAGCAAACACCGGGGAGCTGTTTTTT. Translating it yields CAISEIGTANTGELFF.

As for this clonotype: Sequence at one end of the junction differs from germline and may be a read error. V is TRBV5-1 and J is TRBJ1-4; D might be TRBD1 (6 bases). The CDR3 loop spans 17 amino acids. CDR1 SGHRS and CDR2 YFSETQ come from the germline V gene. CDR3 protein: CASSWTEHSATNEKLLF. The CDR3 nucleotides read TGCGCCAGCAGCTGGACAGAACATAGCGCAACTAATGAAAAACTGCTTTTT.

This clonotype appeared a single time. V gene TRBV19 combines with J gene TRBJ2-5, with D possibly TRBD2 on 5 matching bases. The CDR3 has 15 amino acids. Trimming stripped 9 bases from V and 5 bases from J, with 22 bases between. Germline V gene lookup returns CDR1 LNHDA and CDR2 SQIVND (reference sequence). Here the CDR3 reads CASSLDGVEGETQYF. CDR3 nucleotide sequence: TGTGCCAGCAGCTTAGACGGGGTTGAAGGGGAGACCCAGTACTTC.

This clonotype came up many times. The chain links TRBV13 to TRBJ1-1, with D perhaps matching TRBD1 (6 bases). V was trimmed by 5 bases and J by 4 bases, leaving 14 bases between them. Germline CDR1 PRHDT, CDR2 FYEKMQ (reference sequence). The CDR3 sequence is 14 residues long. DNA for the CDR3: TGTGCCAGCAGCCCCAGGGGATCGGGCACTGAAGCTTTCTTT. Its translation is CASSPRGSGTEAFF.

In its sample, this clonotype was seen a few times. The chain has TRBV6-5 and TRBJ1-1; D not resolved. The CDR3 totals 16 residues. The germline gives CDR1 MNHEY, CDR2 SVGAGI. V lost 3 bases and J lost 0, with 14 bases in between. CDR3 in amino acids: CASSYGGGLVNTEAFF. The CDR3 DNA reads TGTGCCAGCAGTTATGGAGGCGGCTTGGTGAACACTGAAGCTTTCTTT.

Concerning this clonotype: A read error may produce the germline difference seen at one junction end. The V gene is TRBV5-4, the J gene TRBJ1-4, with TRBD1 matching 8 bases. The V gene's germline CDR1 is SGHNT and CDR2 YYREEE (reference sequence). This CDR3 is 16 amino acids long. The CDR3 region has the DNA TGCGCCAGCAGCCAATCATTTGACAGGGGCTACGAAAAACTGTTTTTT. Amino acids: CASSQSFDRGYEKLFF.